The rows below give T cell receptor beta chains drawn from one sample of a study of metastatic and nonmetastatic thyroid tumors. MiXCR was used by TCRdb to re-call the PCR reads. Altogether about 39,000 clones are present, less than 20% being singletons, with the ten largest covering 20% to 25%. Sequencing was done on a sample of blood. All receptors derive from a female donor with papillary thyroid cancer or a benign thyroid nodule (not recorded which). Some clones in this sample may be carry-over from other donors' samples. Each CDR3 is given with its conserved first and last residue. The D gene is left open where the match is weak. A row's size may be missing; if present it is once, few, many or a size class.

CSARDGGKDEKLFF | TGCAGTGCTAGAGACGGGGGTAAGGATGAAAAACTGTTTTTT | TRBV20-1 | . | TRBJ1-4 | .
CASSLAGGFGEQYF | TGTGCCAGCAGCTTAGCGGGGGGGTTCGGCGAGCAGTACTTC | TRBV7-2 | once | TRBJ2-7 | TRBD2
CASRGGGPKGDYGYTF | TGTGCCAGCAGAGGGGGAGGGCCAAAAGGAGACTATGGCTACACCTTC | TRBV12-3/TRBV12-4 | . | TRBJ1-2 | .
CASSDPGTGQFYGYTF | TGTGCCAGCAGTGACCCTGGGACAGGGCAATTCTATGGCTACACCTTC | TRBV25-1 | medium-sized | TRBJ1-2 | TRBD1
CASSIAHRSSYEQYF | TGTGCCAGTAGTATAGCTCACAGGAGCTCCTACGAGCAGTACTTC | TRBV19 | many | TRBJ2-7 | .
CASSEVGTAQETQYF | TGCGCCAGCAGTGAGGTGGGCACGGCACAAGAGACCCAGTACTTC | TRBV10-1 | many | TRBJ2-5 | .
CASSEQVGNNSPLHF | TGTGCCAGCAGCGAACAAGTCGGTAATAATTCACCCCTCCACTTT | TRBV6-1 | . | TRBJ1-6 | .
CASNPRDTCFAYTQYF | TGTGCCAGCAATCCCCGGGACACCTGCTTCGCATATACGCAGTATTTT | TRBV6-1 | . | TRBJ2-3 | .
CATSDSAKETQYF | TGTGCCACCAGTGACTCCGCAAAAGAGACCCAGTACTTC | TRBV24-1 | many | TRBJ2-5 | .
CASSVAIAGEQFF | TGTGCCAGCAGCGTAGCCATAGCTGGGGAGCAGTTCTTC | TRBV9 | many | TRBJ2-1 | .
CASSEMASGVYNEQFF | TGTGCCAGCAGTGAAATGGCTAGCGGGGTCTACAATGAGCAGTTCTTC | TRBV6-1 | few | TRBJ2-1 | TRBD2
CATSGDMSADTQYF | TGTGCCACCAGTGGGGACATGAGCGCAGATACGCAGTATTTT | TRBV24-1 | many | TRBJ2-3 | .
CASSRDRGNEQFF | TGCGCCAGCAGTAGGGACAGGGGAAATGAGCAGTTCTTC | TRBV10-2 | many | TRBJ2-1 | TRBD1
CASSFGQGNQPQHF | TGTGCCAGCAGTTTTGGGCAGGGCAATCAGCCCCAGCATTTT | TRBV12-3/TRBV12-4 | many | TRBJ1-5 | .
CSPREGTGPDSETQYF | TGCAGCCCCCGTGAGGGGACAGGACCCGATTCAGAGACCCAGTACTTC | TRBV20-1 | many | TRBJ2-5 | TRBD1
CASGASGSSGANVLTF | TGTGCCAGCGGAGCTAGCGGGAGCTCTGGGGCCAACGTCCTGACTTTC | TRBV27 | few | TRBJ2-6 | TRBD2
CAVQVLLEQFF | TGTGCCGTACAGGTGTTATTGGAGCAGTTCTTC | TRBV30 | many | TRBJ2-1 | .
CASSPLGPDYGYTF | TGTGCCAGCAGTCCATTAGGCCCAGATTACGGCTACACCTTC | TRBV28 | many | TRBJ1-2 | .
CASSLPQGYEQYF | TGTGCCAGCAGCTTACCACAGGGCTACGAGCAGTACTTC | TRBV7-2 | many | TRBJ2-7 | .
CASTKSISGNTIYF | TGTGCCAGCACGAAGTCTATCTCTGGAAACACCATATATTTT | TRBV6-1 | many | TRBJ1-3 | .
CASSFNTQYF | TGTGCCAGCAGTTTTAATACGCAGTATTTT | TRBV12-3/TRBV12-4 | many | TRBJ2-3 | .
CASSNRDSSNYGYTF | TGTGCCAGTAGTAACCGGGACAGCTCTAACTATGGCTACACCTTC | TRBV19 | few | TRBJ1-2 | TRBD1
CASSLEDLGVNEQFF | TGTGCCAGCAGTTTGGAGGACTTAGGGGTAAATGAGCAGTTCTTC | TRBV28 | many | TRBJ2-1 | .
CASSASGRSYEQYF | TGTGCCAGCAGCGCTAGCGGGAGGAGCTACGAGCAGTACTTC | TRBV3-1 | many | TRBJ2-7 | TRBD2
CASSARPTGLFNEKLFF | TGTGCCAGCAGTGCCCGCCCGACAGGACTTTTTAATGAAAAACTGTTTTTT | TRBV6-1 | many | TRBJ1-4 | .
CASSSHWDRVDGYTF | TGCGCCAGCAGCTCCCACTGGGACAGGGTAGACGGCTACACCTTC | TRBV5-1 | . | TRBJ1-2 | TRBD1
CASSSRGDGYTF | TGTGCCAGCAGTTCCCGGGGTGATGGCTACACCTTC | TRBV6-1 | many | TRBJ1-2 | .
CASRQSLQGFTEAFF | TGCGCCAGCAGGCAAAGCCTTCAGGGGTTCACTGAAGCTTTCTTT | TRBV5-1 | many | TRBJ1-1 | .
CASSLGLAGGTYEQYF | TGCGCCAGCAGCTTGGGTCTTGCGGGAGGAACCTACGAGCAGTACTTC | TRBV5-1 | many | TRBJ2-7 | TRBD2
CATSRVPPEGNIQYF | TGTGCCACCAGCAGAGTCCCCCCGGAGGGAAACATTCAGTACTTC | TRBV15 | many | TRBJ2-4 | .
CASNYYERTRGGSEQYF | TGTGCCAGCAATTATTATGAACGGACAAGGGGCGGAAGCGAGCAGTACTTC | TRBV6-5 | few | TRBJ2-7 | .
CASGTRWNTEAFF | TGTGCCAGCGGAACTAGATGGAACACTGAAGCTTTCTTT | TRBV9 | many | TRBJ1-1 | .
CASTESGGSSYEQYF | TGTGCCAGCACAGAAAGCGGGGGAAGCTCCTACGAGCAGTACTTC | TRBV2 | . | TRBJ2-7 | TRBD2
CASSSSTIGYYNEQFF | TGTGCCAGCAGTTCCTCGACCATCGGCTACTACAATGAGCAGTTCTTC | TRBV28 | few | TRBJ2-1 | .
CASSEVLSSYNEQFF | TGTGCCAGCAGTGAAGTTCTGAGCTCCTACAATGAGCAGTTCTTC | TRBV2 | many | TRBJ2-1 | .
CASSPEVVHGEAFF | TGTGCCAGCTCACCAGAGGTGGTCCATGGTGAAGCTTTCTTT | TRBV18 | . | TRBJ1-1 | .
CASSLGGAYNEQFF | TGCGCCAGCAGCTTAGGGGGGGCCTACAATGAGCAGTTCTTC | TRBV5-1 | many | TRBJ2-1 | .
CSALARPNEQYF | TGCAGTGCTCTTGCGAGGCCCAACGAGCAGTACTTC | TRBV20-1 | many | TRBJ2-7 | .
CAIEDVNSYEQYF | TGTGCCATCGAGGACGTTAACTCCTACGAGCAGTACTTC | TRBV10-3 | many | TRBJ2-7 | .
CAISGGGGSGNTIYF | TGTGCCATCAGTGGTGGAGGCGGCTCTGGAAACACCATATATTTT | TRBV10-3 | many | TRBJ1-3 | .
CASSPGGHYGYTF | TGTGCCAGCAGCCCAGGGGGCCACTATGGCTACACCTTC | TRBV12-3/TRBV12-4 | . | TRBJ1-2 | TRBD1
CASSVGPGTGVEQYF | TGTGCCAGCAGCGTGGGACCAGGGACAGGGGTCGAGCAGTACTTC | TRBV11-2 | many | TRBJ2-7 | TRBD1
CSVEDPGLAEYNEQFF | TGCAGCGTTGAAGATCCCGGACTAGCGGAATACAATGAGCAGTTCTTC | TRBV29-1 | many | TRBJ2-1 | TRBD2
CAISDPMDRGGYNEQFF | TGTGCCATCAGTGACCCTATGGACAGGGGAGGTTACAATGAGCAGTTCTTC | TRBV10-3 | . | TRBJ2-1 | TRBD1
CASSPLTEHYGYTF | TGTGCCAGCAGCCCATTGACGGAACACTATGGCTACACCTTC | TRBV5-6 | many | TRBJ1-2 | .
CATSDLFTDTQYF | TGTGCCACCAGTGATTTGTTTACAGATACGCAGTATTTT | TRBV24-1 | many | TRBJ2-3 | .
CASSFSDRGGYEQYF | TGTGCCAGCAGTTTTTCGGACAGGGGTGGATACGAGCAGTACTTC | TRBV27 | many | TRBJ2-7 | TRBD1
CASLAGGEGQETQYF | TGTGCCAGCCTCGCAGGGGGAGAGGGGCAAGAGACCCAGTACTTC | TRBV12-3/TRBV12-4 | . | TRBJ2-5 | TRBD1
CSVVAGDTQYF | TGCAGCGTCGTTGCGGGAGATACGCAGTATTTT | TRBV29-1 | many | TRBJ2-3 | .
CASRPLGAAYNEQFF | TGTGCCAGCAGACCTCTGGGGGCTGCGTACAATGAGCAGTTCTTC | TRBV6-4 | . | TRBJ2-1 | .